Shown below are 21 T cell receptor beta chains from a single sample sequenced in a study of shared clonotypes between healthy human individuals. The method was immunoSEQ multiplex PCR; TCRdb's version includes in-frame clones alone and lacks a portion of them. The table includes roughly 2,300,000 clones, around 92% detected once. Sequencing used naive CD4+ T cells from PBMCs. Subset given: CD45RA+ positively selected. Every receptor here comes from a man between 18 and 35 years old in good health. Some clones in this sample may be carry-over from other donors' samples.

This sequence joins TRBV5-1 and TRBJ2-5, with D tentatively TRBD2 (6 bases). V was trimmed by 4 bases and J by 3 bases, leaving 16 bases between them. The CDR3 is 15 residues long. Germline CDR1 reads SGHRS; CDR2 reads YFSETQ. The CDR3 sequence is CASSIRERMEETQYF. The CDR3 DNA reads as TGCGCCAGCAGCATACGGGAGAGAATGGAAGAGACCCAGTACTTC. Full variable domain (rest looked up from reference TRBV5-1 and TRBJ2-5): KAGVTQTPRYLIKTRGQQVTLSCSPISGHRSVSWYQQTPGQGLQFLFEYFSETQRNKGNFPGRFSGRQFSNSRSEMNVSTLELGDSALYLCASSIRERMEETQYFGPGTRLLVL.

The chain uses TRBV28 and TRBJ1-3; D is uncertain. The CDR3 is 13 residues long. V was shortened by 4 bases and J by 4 bases, with 8 bases between the two germline ends. CDR1 and CDR2 (germline): MDHEN, SYDVKM. CDR3: CASSSPTGNTIYF. The CDR3, as DNA: TGTGCCAGCAGTTCGCCCACGGGAAACACCATATATTTT.

CDR3 bases: TGTGCCATCAGTACAGGGCCCCGAGCTTTCTTT. Protein: CAISTGPRAFF. The chain couples TRBV10-3 to TRBJ1-1; D is possibly TRBD1 (6 bases). V lost 5 bases and J lost 10, with 11 bases in between. The germline V gene encodes CDR1 ENHRY and CDR2 SYGVKD. The CDR3 length is 11 residues.

This rearrangement joins TRBV5-4 to TRBJ1-2, with TRBD1 matching 8 bases. The V gene end was trimmed by 0 bases and the J gene end by 6 bases; junction bases not matched to a gene: 7. The CDR3 loop spans 15 amino acids. Germline V lookup: CDR1 SGHNT, CDR2 YYREEE (reference sequence). CDR3 sequence (DNA): TGTGCCAGCAGCTTGGTTCAGGGGGCGCGCGATGGCTACACCTTC. Its protein is CASSLVQGARDGYTF. Combining the CDR3 with reference TRBV5-4 and TRBJ1-2 gives the whole variable domain ETGVTQSPTHLIKTRGQQVTLRCSSQSGHNTVSWYQQALGQGPQFIFQYYREEENGRGNFPPRFSGLQFPNYSSELNVNALELDDSALYLCASSLVQGARDGYTFGSGTRLTVV.

The rearrangement links TRBV5-4 to TRBJ1-1; 8 positions match TRBD1. The CDR3 extends over 14 amino acids. V was pared by 3 bases and J by 1 base, with 2 bases of the junction left unmatched. Germline V gene data show CDR1 as SGHNT and CDR2 as YYREEE (reference sequence). The CDR3 DNA is TGTGCCAGCAGCTGGGGGACAGGGAACACTGAAGCTTTCTTT. Its protein product is CASSWGTGNTEAFF.

The V call is TRBV18, the J call TRBJ2-5, with a weak D call TRBD1 (5 bases). The CDR3 contains 13 residues. From germline, CDR1 is KGHSH and CDR2 LQKENI. V shed 5 bases and J shed 4 bases, with 11 bases lying between them. This CDR3 is CASSIGAGETQYF. The CDR3 bases are TGTGCCAGCTCAATTGGGGCAGGAGAGACCCAGTACTTC. Full variable domain (remainder filled in from reference TRBV18 and TRBJ2-5): NAGVMQNPRHLVRRRGQEARLRCSPMKGHSHVYWYRQLPEEGLKFMVYLQKENIIDESGMPKERFSAEFPKEGPSILRIQQVVRGDSAAYFCASSIGAGETQYFGPGTRLLVL.

The rearrangement links TRBV7-9 to TRBJ1-2; the match to TRBD1 covers 9 bases. The CDR3 loop spans 15 amino acids. CDR1 and CDR2 (germline): SEHNR, FQNEAQ (reference sequence). The J segment lost 5 bases and the V segment lost 6 bases, leaving 10 bases of the junction unmatched. This CDR3 is CASRPLGQGGYGYTF. CDR3 nucleotide sequence: TGTGCCAGCAGACCACTGGGACAGGGAGGTTATGGCTACACCTTC.

The chain joins TRBV2 to TRBJ2-7; possibly TRBD1 for D (6 bases). Germline-derived CDR1 and CDR2 are SNHLY and FYNNEI. The CDR3 spans 12 residues. Between the trimmed V and J ends, which lost 7 bases and 3 bases, there was a span of 10 bases. CDR3 nucleotides: TGTGCCAGCAATGGACAGATCTACGAGCAGTACTTC. Amino acid sequence: CASNGQIYEQYF.

CDR3 sequence: CASSFGATGELFF. DNA of the CDR3: TGTGCCAGCAGTTTTGGGGCCACCGGGGAGCTGTTTTTT. The chain uses TRBV28 and TRBJ2-2; maybe TRBD1 (5 bases). CDR1 is MDHEN, CDR2 SYDVKM, per germline. The CDR3 runs 13 residues. The germline V and J ends were trimmed by 3 bases and 4 bases, with 6 bases remaining between them. The variable domain in full, completed from reference TRBV28 and TRBJ2-2, reads DVKVTQSSRYLVKRTGEKVFLECVQDMDHENMFWYRQDPGLGLRLIYFSYDVKMKEKGDIPEGYSVSREKKERFSLILESASTNQTSMYLCASSFGATGELFFGEGSRLTVL.

The chain employs TRBV11-2 and TRBJ2-1; 8 bases agree with TRBD1. The CDR3 sequence is 15 residues long. CDR1 and CDR2 from the germline V gene are SGHAT and FQNNGV. Germline trimming cut 5 bases from V and 3 bases from J; bases unmatched to any gene: 6. The CDR3 DNA is TGTGCCAGCAGCCCCCAGGGGGCCGGCTACAATGAGCAGTTCTTC. It is translated as CASSPQGAGYNEQFF. Full variable domain (missing parts from reference TRBV11-2 and TRBJ2-1): EAGVAQSPRYKIIEKRQSVAFWCNPISGHATLYWYQQILGQGPKLLIQFQNNGVVDDSQLPKDRFSAERLKGVDSTLKIQPAKLEDSAVYLCASSPQGAGYNEQFFGPGTRLTVL.

The V and J genes are TRBV7-2 and TRBJ2-2, with TRBD2 matching 10 bases. The trim removed 4 bases at V and 5 bases at J, leaving 10 bases unmatched. The germline gives CDR1 SGHTA, CDR2 FQGNSA. This CDR3 is 17 amino acids long. CDR3 bases: TGTGCCAGCAGCTCCTTACTAGCGGGATTAAGGACCGGGGAGCTGTTTTTT. Translating it yields CASSSLLAGLRTGELFF.

Written as DNA, the CDR3 is TGTGCCAGCAGCGGGACCGTTAGCGTGGATGAGCAGTTCTTC. Its protein product is CASSGTVSVDEQFF. V and J are TRBV5-4 and TRBJ2-1; TRBD1 or TRBD2 may be the D gene (5 bases each). The CDR3 runs 14 residues. CDR1 SGHNT and CDR2 YYREEE come from the germline V gene (reference sequence). The V end was cut by 4 bases, the J end by 8 bases, with 16 bases between.

The rearrangement joins TRBV18 to TRBJ1-2; weak D call: TRBD1 (5 bases). Germline CDR1 KGHSH, CDR2 LQKENI. CDR3 size: 14 residues. Trimming took off 1 base at V and 4 bases at J, with 10 bases between the two ends. The CDR3, as DNA: TGTGCCAGCTCACCACGGGAGGGACTCTATGGCTACACCTTC. It is translated as CASSPREGLYGYTF.

V usage is TRBV18 and J usage is TRBJ1-1; D gene ambiguous. Germline V CDR1 and CDR2: KGHSH, LQKENI. CDR3 length: 14 amino acids. The V end was cut by 2 bases, the J end by 3 bases, with 10 bases between. The chain's CDR3 is CASSPAAPDTEAFF. The CDR3 region has the DNA TGTGCCAGCTCACCAGCAGCCCCAGACACTGAAGCTTTCTTT.

This rearrangement joins TRBV6-5 to TRBJ2-7; D might be TRBD2 (5 bases). Between the trimmed V and J ends, which lost 8 bases and 1 base, there was a span of 6 bases. The CDR3 sequence is 11 residues long. Germline-derived CDR1 and CDR2 are MNHEY and SVGAGI. CDR3 bases: TGTGCCAGCGAGGGATCCTACGAGCAGTACTTC. Translation gives CASEGSYEQYF.

J is TRBJ1-1 and V is TRBV5-1; TRBD1 aligns across 9 bases. This CDR3 is built from 17 residues. Trimming cost V 5 bases and J 1 base; bases outside gene matches: 12. Germline CDR1 reads SGHRS; CDR2 reads YFSETQ. CDR3 nucleotides: TGCGCCAGCAGGCCGAGAGGACAGGGGACTTCGAACACTGAAGCTTTCTTT. Translating it yields CASRPRGQGTSNTEAFF.

The J gene is TRBJ1-2, the V gene TRBV6-6, with no clear D. Germline V lookup: CDR1 MNHNY, CDR2 SVGAGI (reference sequence). This CDR3 has 15 residues. Trimming pared 2 bases from V and 4 bases from J, leaving 14 bases between. CDR3 DNA sequence: TGTGCCAGCAGTTACCCTTTGACACTTACCTATGGCTACACCTTC. Encoded protein: CASSYPLTLTYGYTF.

The V and J genes are TRBV2 and TRBJ2-3; TRBD1 is a possible D gene (6 bases). This CDR3 comprises 14 residues. The V end lost 6 bases, the J end lost 2 bases, and 12 bases lay between the germline ends. Germline CDR1 and CDR2: SNHLY and FYNNEI. The CDR3: CASSRQATTDTQYF. The CDR3 DNA follows: TGTGCCAGCAGCCGACAGGCGACCACAGATACGCAGTATTTT.

As DNA, the CDR3 is TGTGCCAGCAGTAAGGGGACAGGGTACAATGAGCAGTTCTTC. Translated, it gives CASSKGTGYNEQFF. J is TRBJ2-1 and V is TRBV2; 9 bases line up with TRBD1. Trimming cost V 5 bases and J 4 bases; bases outside gene matches: 3. Germline-derived CDR1 and CDR2 are SNHLY and FYNNEI. CDR3 length: 14 residues.

The chain combines TRBV5-4 with TRBJ1-5; 8 positions match TRBD1. This CDR3 has 19 residues. V shed 2 bases, J shed 8 bases, and the junction held 21 bases outside the gene matches. The V gene's germline CDR1 is SGHNT and CDR2 YYREEE (reference sequence). In nucleotides, the CDR3 is TGTGCCAGCAGCTTTCGGTTTCTGGCGGGACAGGCATCTTCCGAGCCCCAGCATTTT. Its protein is CASSFRFLAGQASSEPQHF. The complete variable domain, with remaining parts taken from reference TRBV5-4 and TRBJ1-5, reads ETGVTQSPTHLIKTRGQQVTLRCSSQSGHNTVSWYQQALGQGPQFIFQYYREEENGRGNFPPRFSGLQFPNYSSELNVNALELDDSALYLCASSFRFLAGQASSEPQHFGDGTRLSIL.

The V gene is TRBV27, the J gene TRBJ1-1; D remains unclear. V gave up 3 bases and J gave up 4 bases, with 9 bases separating them. Germline CDR1 MNHEY, CDR2 SMNVEV (reference sequence). The CDR3 has 13 amino acids. The CDR3 nucleotides are TGTGCCAGCAGTTTCGGACGGATCACTGAAGCTTTCTTT. Its protein is CASSFGRITEAFF.